This T cell receptor (beta chain) was found in a study of T cell responses to AZD1222 COVID-19 vaccine. Concerning this clone itself: Its target is not known.

V shed 5 bases and J 1 base; nucleotides not matched to a gene: 6. The CDR3 is made up of 16 amino acids. Germline assignment: CDR1 LNHDA and CDR2 SQIVND (reference sequence). Clones were read by immunoSEQ multiplex PCR, and TCRdb kept only the in-frame ones, dropping some. Of 150,000 to 200,000 clones in the sample, approximately 95% were seen once. Findings and limits, study-wide: Spike-spanning, vaccine-associated CD4 TCRs were dominant at 160-218 and 743-854. White British ancestry dominated among donors, who included more females, and clonal diversity was possibly underestimated. Of spike-specific TCRs, nearly half reportedly target regions left unmutated in variants.

Source: peripheral blood, taken 28 days after the second dose of the MenACWY control vaccine. This sequence joins TRBV19 and TRBJ1-5, with 9 positions matching TRBD1. This clonotype was sampled from an adult who received the MenACWY meningococcal vaccine as a control. The CDR3 protein is CASSPFTGGSNQPQHF. The CDR3 nucleotides are TGTGCCAGTAGTCCCTTTACAGGGGGCAGCAATCAGCCCCAGCATTTT. Complete variable domain (other parts from reference TRBV19 and TRBJ1-5): DGGITQSPKYLFRKEGQNVTLSCEQNLNHDAMYWYRQDPGQGLRLIYYSQIVNDFQKGDIAEGYSVSREKKESFPLTVTSAQKNPTAFYLCASSPFTGGSNQPQHFGDGTRLSIL.